This T cell receptor (beta chain) was retrieved from a study of T cells in Graves' hyperthyroidism and ophthalmopathy. Study results and limitations: Appearing also in blood were most of the thyroid clonotypes expanded above 0.001. Ophthalmopathy was identified by the model a median 6.5 months ahead of onset.

Using RNA transcripts as the source, TCR beta CDR3 regions were amplified. With the HTBI primer set, the TCR CDR3 went through a first round of RT-PCR. TCRdb analysed the multiplex PCR reads with MiXCR anew, one entry per CDR3 protein. In the table there are under 650,000 distinct CDR3 sequences, 16% of which are singletons. Diagnosing involved the use of clinical symptoms, serum thyroxine and TRAb, thyroid ultrasound and orbital computed tomography. In its sample, this clonotype was seen a few times. The antigen remains unidentified. This clonotype originated in a woman aged 30 to 39 with Graves' hyperthyroidism. Sequencing was carried out using blood.

CDR3 in DNA: TGTGCCAGCAGCGTTAGCGGGAGTGTTTTTGGAGAGCAGTTCTTC. Translating gives CASSVSGSVFGEQFF. This chain uses TRBV9 with TRBJ2-1; 9 bases match TRBD2. Looked up from germline, CDR1 is SGDLS and CDR2 is YYNGEE. This CDR3 contains 15 residues. V dropped 2 bases and J dropped 10; count of bases not matched to a gene: 10.